This T cell receptor beta chain was documented in a study of shared clonotypes between healthy human individuals. The naive CD8 fraction comprised CD45RO-negative cells positively selected for CCR7 and excluded terminally differentiated effector memory CD45RA+ cells. CDR1 MNHEY and CDR2 SMNVEV come from the germline V gene (reference sequence). The CDR3 has 13 residues. V was shortened by 6 bases and J by 5 bases, with 14 bases between the two germline ends. The method was immunoSEQ multiplex PCR; TCRdb's version includes in-frame clones alone and lacks a portion of them. Of 800,000 or so clones in the sample, 95% to 97% were seen once.

This sequence originates from a man younger than 40 in good health. The chain combines TRBV27 with TRBJ2-7; D unresolved. Specimen: naive CD8+ T cells sorted from blood. The CDR3 region is CASSTSGEDEQYF. CDR3 bases: TGTGCCAGCAGCACCTCAGGTGAAGACGAGCAGTACTTC.